This T cell receptor (beta chain) was sequenced during a study of blood T cell repertoires in COVID-19. Study-level information: Spain, Italy and the United States supplied samples that represented acute and convalescent COVID-19. Sources were T cells, B-cell-depleted T cells, or PBMCs; the material itself was cDNA or gDNA.

Methods used by the authors: It was from reference gene primer amplification that nucleated cell counts were estimated. Repertoires were generated with immunoSEQ multiplex PCR, while TCRdb's copy carries only in-frame clones and drops some. The V and J calls and clone size are taken from that table; D and trimming were inferred from the DNA. The sample includes over 250,000 clones, about 88% seen only once; the top ten take roughly 1.6%. Seattle's cohort entered during active infection and was followed longitudinally. The CDR3 sequence is 17 residues long. The gene calls are TRBV21-1 and TRBJ1-5; TRBD1 reflects the table's D call only, with no check against the DNA. TRBV21-1 is designated a pseudogene. Sequencing was done on a sample of peripheral blood. The sequence was obtained from a human donor with COVID-19, enrolled during active disease. The donor label of this sample is uncertain. The CDR3 DNA reads as TGTGCCAGCACCACTCGAAACAGGGGTCCTGAAGAGCAGCCCCAGCATTTT. As protein: CASTTRNRGPEEQPQHF.